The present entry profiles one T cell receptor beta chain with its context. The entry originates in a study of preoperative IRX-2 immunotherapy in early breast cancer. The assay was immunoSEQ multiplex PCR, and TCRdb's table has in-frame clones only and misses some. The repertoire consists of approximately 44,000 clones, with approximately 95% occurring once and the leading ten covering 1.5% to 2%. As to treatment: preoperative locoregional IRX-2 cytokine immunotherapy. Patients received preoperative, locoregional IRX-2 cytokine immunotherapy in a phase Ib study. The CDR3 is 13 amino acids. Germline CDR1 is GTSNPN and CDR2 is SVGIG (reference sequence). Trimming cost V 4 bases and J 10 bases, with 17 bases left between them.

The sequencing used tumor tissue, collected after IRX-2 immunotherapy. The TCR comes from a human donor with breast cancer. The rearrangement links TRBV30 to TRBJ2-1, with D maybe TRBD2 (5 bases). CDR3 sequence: CAWTSGGLWEQFF. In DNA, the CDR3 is TGTGCCTGGACGTCCGGCGGGCTTTGGGAGCAGTTCTTC. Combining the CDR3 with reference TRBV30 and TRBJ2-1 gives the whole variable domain SQTIHQWPATLVQPVGSPLSLECTVEGTSNPNLYWYRQAAGRGLQLLFYSVGIGQISSEVPQNLSASRPQDRQFILSSKKLLLSDSGFYLCAWTSGGLWEQFFGPGTRLTVL.